These 10 T cell receptor beta chains were all obtained from the same sample, sequenced in a study of blood T cell repertoires in COVID-19. Produced via immunoSEQ multiplex PCR; TCRdb's table is partial and in-frame only. Of some 200,000 clones in the sample, 82% were seen once. Sequenced input: PBMCs or T cells enriched from blood (not recorded which). These receptors came from a woman aged 55 to 70 with acute COVID-19.

Only one count was recorded for this clone. This chain connects TRBV29-1 to TRBJ1-2, with 9 nucleotides matching TRBD1. Germline trimming cut 0 bases from V and 8 bases from J; bases unmatched to any gene: 4. Germline V gene sequence: CDR1 SQVTM, CDR2 ANQGSEA. CDR3 length: 13 amino acids. In nucleotides, the CDR3 is TGCAGCGTTGAAGAAGTTGGGACAGGGGGCTACACCTTC. This encodes CSVEEVGTGGYTF.

V and J are TRBV12-3 or TRBV12-4 and TRBJ1-6; D possibly corresponds to TRBD1 (5 bases). V was cut by 8 bases and J by 7 bases, with 12 bases left in between. The CDR3 contains 13 residues. This CDR3 reads CASAQGENSPLHF. The CDR3 coding sequence is TGTGCCAGCGCGCAGGGTGAAAATTCACCCCTCCACTTT.

The rearrangement uses TRBV18 and TRBJ2-5; TRBD1 might be the D (6 bases). Germline loops: CDR1 KGHSH, CDR2 LQKENI. The CDR3 length is 15 residues. Trimming stripped 2 bases from V and 5 bases from J, with 15 bases between. The CDR3 reads CASSPKQGLGETQYF. The CDR3 nucleotides are TGTGCCAGCTCACCAAAACAGGGTTTGGGTGAGACCCAGTACTTC.

This clone appeared a single time. The chain joins TRBV6-6 to TRBJ2-5, with 7 bases matching TRBD2. The length of the CDR3 is 13 residues. The germline V gene has CDR1 MNHNY and CDR2 SVGAGI (reference sequence). V lost 6 bases and J lost 3; bases outside the gene matches: 4. For the CDR3, the DNA is TGTGCCAGCAGGGGGGGGAGGGAAGAGACCCAGTACTTC. This sequence encodes CASRGGREETQYF.

The chain carries TRBV3-1 (or the pseudogene TRBV3-2) and TRBJ1-3; 8 bases agree with TRBD1. Trimming at V came to 1 base and at J to 0 bases, leaving 8 bases not matched to a gene. The CDR3 covers 18 residues. Germline V gives CDR1 LGHDT, CDR2 YNNKEL (reference sequence). CDR3: CASSQGKGTGRSGNTIYF. The CDR3 DNA is TGTGCCAGCAGCCAAGGGAAAGGGACAGGCCGCTCTGGAAACACCATATATTTT.

This clone was picked up a small number of times. The chain has TRBV6-5 and TRBJ2-7; D might be TRBD1 (6 bases). The CDR3 has 16 amino acids. V was pared by 2 bases and J by 2 bases, with 16 bases between. Germline CDR1 and CDR2: MNHEY and SVGAGI. The CDR3 protein is CASSYARSGQTYEQYV. CDR3 coding DNA: TGTGCCAGCAGTTACGCCCGTTCTGGACAGACCTACGAGCAGTACGTC.

In its sample, this clone was seen a few times. V gene TRBV3-1 (or the pseudogene TRBV3-2) combines with J gene TRBJ2-2; the D gene is possibly TRBD2 (5 bases). CDR3 length: 12 amino acids. Trimming cost V 6 bases and J 7 bases, with 9 bases left between them. Per germline, CDR1 LGHDT and CDR2 YNNKEL (reference sequence). The CDR3 is CASRKEGGELFF. The DNA of the CDR3 is TGTGCCAGCAGAAAAGAGGGCGGGGAGCTGTTTTTT.

This clone has just a few counts. The chain couples TRBV10-3 to TRBJ2-3; D gene uncertain. V was shortened by 8 bases and J by 0 bases, with 6 bases between the two germline ends. This CDR3 is 12 amino acids long. The V gene's germline CDR1 is ENHRY and CDR2 SYGVKD. This chain's CDR3 is CAIRVSTDTQYF. The CDR3 nucleotides read TGTGCCATCCGGGTGAGCACAGATACGCAGTATTTT.

The chain carries TRBV5-4 and TRBJ2-2; TRBD1 agrees at 8 bases. CDR1 is SGHNT, CDR2 YYREEE, per germline (reference sequence). The CDR3 covers 15 residues. After removal of 5 bases from V and 6 bases from J, the junction contained 9 bases not matched to a gene. The CDR3 DNA reads TGTGCCAGCAGTGCCGGGACAGGCGGCGCCGGGGAGCTGTTTTTT. It yields the protein CASSAGTGGAGELFF.

This clone was observed a single time. This chain links TRBV19 with TRBJ1-3; unclear D gene. V shed 7 bases and J shed 8 bases, with 21 bases lying between them. The CDR3 consists of 15 residues. The germline V gene has CDR1 LNHDA and CDR2 SQIVND (reference sequence). The CDR3 bases are TGTGCCAGTACCCCCGGAACTGCGCGACGGGACACCATATATTTT. It yields the protein CASTPGTARRDTIYF. The entire variable domain, with the rest obtained from reference TRBV19 and TRBJ1-3, is as follows: DGGITQSPKYLFRKEGQNVTLSCEQNLNHDAMYWYRQDPGQGLRLIYYSQIVNDFQKGDIAEGYSVSREKKESFPLTVTSAQKNPTAFYLCASTPGTARRDTIYFGEGSWLTVV.